A single TCR beta chain is shown here with its context. Its matching antigen is unknown. This specimen comes from a study of human T cells and chemical hapten exposure. Points from the study as a whole: In comparison with controls, expanded TCRs gave rise to a significantly larger number of large CDR3 similarity clusters.

Time point defined: patch test 1, 2 weeks after DPC sensitization. Treatment indicated: therapeutic diphenylcyclopropenone sensitization with weekly scalp DPC. The total RNA was obtained from whole blood that was not fractionated. V lost 1 base and J lost 2, with 5 bases in between. This CDR3 comprises 13 residues. Germline V gene data show CDR1 as LNHDA and CDR2 as SQIVND (reference sequence). Each CDR3 protein gets one entry after TCRdb re-called the RACE reads with MiXCR. The sample carries approximately 52,000 distinct CDR3 sequences, 11% recorded once. The source of this sequence is a woman aged 40 to 55 with alopecia areata. Some clones in this sample may be carry-over from other donors' samples. The rearrangement links TRBV19 to TRBJ2-5; no firm D call. The sample consisted of whole blood, taken in connection with sensitization to the hapten diphenylcyclopropenone (DPC). CDR3 in DNA: TGTGCCAGTAGTATAGGCTTTCAAGAGACCCAGTACTTC. This sequence encodes CASSIGFQETQYF.